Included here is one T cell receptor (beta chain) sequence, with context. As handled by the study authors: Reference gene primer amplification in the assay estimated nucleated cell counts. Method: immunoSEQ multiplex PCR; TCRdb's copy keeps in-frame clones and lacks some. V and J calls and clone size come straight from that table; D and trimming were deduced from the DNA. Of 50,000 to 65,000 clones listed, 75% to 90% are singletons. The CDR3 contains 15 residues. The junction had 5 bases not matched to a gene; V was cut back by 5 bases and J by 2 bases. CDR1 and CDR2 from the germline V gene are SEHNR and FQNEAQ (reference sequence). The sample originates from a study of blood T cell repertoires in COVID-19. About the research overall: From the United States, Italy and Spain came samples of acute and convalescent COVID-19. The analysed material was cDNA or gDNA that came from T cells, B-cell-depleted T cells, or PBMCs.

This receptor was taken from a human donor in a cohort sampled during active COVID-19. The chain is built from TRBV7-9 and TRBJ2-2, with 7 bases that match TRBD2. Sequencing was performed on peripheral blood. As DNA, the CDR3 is TGTGCCAGCAGCCCTAGCGGAGCAAACACCGGGGAGCTGTTTTTT. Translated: CASSPSGANTGELFF.